This TCR beta chain was recorded in a study of blood T cell repertoires in COVID-19. Using immunoSEQ multiplex PCR, the repertoire was profiled, and TCRdb retains in-frame clones only, with some absent. The data hold fewer than 350,000 clones, with 85% to 90% observed a single time. The germline V gene has CDR1 LGHNA and CDR2 YNFKEQ. The length of the CDR3 is 23 residues. The ends were cut back, 0 bases at V and 7 bases at J, with 39 bases in the middle. The chain is built from TRBV4-2 and TRBJ1-1; D is uncertain. This clonotype originated in a woman in her twenties or thirties with acute COVID-19. Material for sequencing was PBMCs or T cells enriched from blood (not recorded which). CDR3 region: CASSQDSWGQIPGSGRRGREAFF. The CDR3 region has the DNA TGTGCCAGCAGCCAAGATTCGTGGGGTCAGATCCCGGGATCTGGGAGACGAGGGCGTGAAGCTTTCTTT.